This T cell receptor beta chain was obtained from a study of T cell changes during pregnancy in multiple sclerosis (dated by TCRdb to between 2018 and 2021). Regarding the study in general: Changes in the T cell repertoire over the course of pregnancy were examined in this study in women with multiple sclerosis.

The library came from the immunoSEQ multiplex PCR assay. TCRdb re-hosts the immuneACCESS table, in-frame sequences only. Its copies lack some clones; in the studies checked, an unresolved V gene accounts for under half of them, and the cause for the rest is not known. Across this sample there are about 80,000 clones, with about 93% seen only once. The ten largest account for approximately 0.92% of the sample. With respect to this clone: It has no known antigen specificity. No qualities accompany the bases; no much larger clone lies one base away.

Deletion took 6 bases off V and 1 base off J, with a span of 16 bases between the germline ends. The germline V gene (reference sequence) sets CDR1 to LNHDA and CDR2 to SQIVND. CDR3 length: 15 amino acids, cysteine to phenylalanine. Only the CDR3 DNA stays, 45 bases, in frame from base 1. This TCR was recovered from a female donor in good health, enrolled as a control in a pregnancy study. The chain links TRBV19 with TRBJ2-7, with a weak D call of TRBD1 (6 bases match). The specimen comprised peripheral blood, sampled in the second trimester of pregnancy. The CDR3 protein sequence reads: CASSPRRDTSYEQYF. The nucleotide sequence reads TGTGCCAGTAGCCCGCGCCGGGACACTTCCTACGAGCAGTACTTC.